Each of the 5 T cell receptor beta chains below was sequenced from the same sample in a study of T cells after posttransplantation cyclophosphamide (dated by TCRdb to the mid-2010s). A control cohort of some ten patients who had been given myeloablative marrow transplants with methotrexate plus a calcineurin inhibitor was sampled 1 year after transplant. Receptor libraries were prepared by the immunoSEQ multiplex PCR assay. Entries here come from immuneACCESS through TCRdb and include only in-frame sequences with V and J called. Some clones fail to appear in such tables; in the studies checked, an unresolved V gene covers under half of the shortfall, and the cause of the remainder is unknown. This sample gives 15,000 to 17,000 clones in total; 84% of them show up just once. The ten largest make up more than 5% of the sample. The sequencing here drew on PBMCs, taken more than 350 days after allogeneic stem cell transplant with calcineurin inhibitor and methotrexate. These receptors were obtained from a male patient aged 18-29 years who received an allogeneic stem cell transplant from a related donor, was CMV-positive, and had no GVHD. Post transplant, some T cells may arise from the graft donor.

Of note for this clone: The junction departs from the called germline gene at one end, perhaps through a read error. This chain links TRBV18 with TRBJ2-1, with TRBD2 matching 9 bases. Germline assignment: CDR1 KGHSH and CDR2 LQKENI. This CDR3 contains 15 residues. The CDR3 spells CASSPLAGDYSEQFF. CDR3 sequence (DNA): TGTGCCAGCTCACCATTAGCGGGGGATTACAGTGAGCAGTTCTTC.

As DNA, the CDR3 is TGTGCCGCTACCAGGGACAGGGGGCTCTACGAGCAGTACTTC. It translates to CAATRDRGLYEQYF. V usage is TRBV28 and J usage is TRBJ2-7; 12 bases align to TRBD1. The CDR3 sequence is 14 residues long. J was trimmed by 3 bases and V by 11 bases; bases with no gene match: 8. Germline loops: CDR1 MDHEN, CDR2 SYDVKM.

This clone was seen a few times. V usage is TRBV6-1 and J usage is TRBJ1-1; TRBD1 might be the D (6 bases). This CDR3 contains 13 residues. The germline V gene has CDR1 MNHNS and CDR2 SASEGT. V lost 10 bases and J lost 1, with 13 bases in between. CDR3 sequence reads: CATRTDENTEAFF. CDR3 bases: TGTGCCACCAGGACAGATGAGAACACTGAAGCTTTCTTT.

The V call is TRBV4-1, the J call TRBJ1-5; a possible D gene is TRBD1 (5 bases). The germline gives CDR1 MGHRA, CDR2 YSYEKL. Deletions cut 0 bases from V and 6 bases from J, with 18 bases between. The CDR3 has 17 amino acids. In nucleotides, the CDR3 is TGCGCCAGCAGCCAAGATCACGGGGGGTCGGTGGGTCAGCCCCAGCATTTT. This translates into CASSQDHGGSVGQPQHF.

The chain is built from TRBV14 and TRBJ1-1; unclear D gene. V gave up 1 base and J gave up 0 bases, with 6 bases separating them. Germline assignment: CDR1 SGHDN and CDR2 FVKESK. CDR3 size: 14 residues. The CDR3 nucleotides read TGTGCCAGCAGCCAAGCCGGGATGAACACTGAAGCTTTCTTT. Translation gives CASSQAGMNTEAFF.